A single sample gave rise to the 15 T cell receptor beta chains below, sequenced in a study of shared clonotypes between healthy human individuals. CD8 cells regarded as naive lacked CD45RO, were positively chosen for CCR7, and omitted terminally differentiated effector memory CD45RA+ cells. Sequenced by immunoSEQ multiplex PCR; TCRdb stores in-frame clones only, minus some. The sample lists about 2.2 million clones, 90% to 95% occurring once. The sequencing input was naive CD8+ T cells from PBMCs. The receptors stem from a man aged 18-30 years in good health. Some clones in this sample may be carry-over from other donors' samples.

This chain joins TRBV5-4 and TRBJ2-1, with TRBD2 as a possible D gene (6 bases). Germline loops: CDR1 SGHNT, CDR2 YYREEE (reference sequence). Between the trimmed V and J ends, which lost 1 base and 1 base, there was a span of 15 bases. The CDR3 consists of 17 residues. Here the CDR3 reads CASSLSLAAVSYNEQFF. CDR3 DNA: TGTGCCAGCAGCTTGAGTTTAGCGGCTGTTTCCTACAATGAGCAGTTCTTC.

The CDR3 loop is CASSASRISEQFF. CDR3 DNA: TGTGCCAGCAGTGCCTCTAGAATCAGTGAGCAGTTCTTC. The chain couples TRBV27 to TRBJ2-1; D ambiguous. Germline V CDR1 and CDR2: MNHEY, SMNVEV (reference sequence). V was shortened by 5 bases and J by 9 bases, with 14 bases between the two germline ends. The CDR3 runs 13 residues.

The rearrangement links TRBV2 to TRBJ2-7; no reliable D call. The V and J ends lost 6 bases and 0 bases respectively, with 24 bases between them. The CDR3 has 18 amino acids. The germline V gene has CDR1 SNHLY and CDR2 FYNNEI. The DNA for the CDR3 is TGTGCCAGCAGGGTCGATCCTCTACTTGTATCCAGCTCCTACGAGCAGTACTTC. Its translation: CASRVDPLLVSSSYEQYF.

V gene TRBV21-1 combines with J gene TRBJ2-1; the table names TRBD1, a call not compared with the DNA. TRBV21-1 is an annotated pseudogene. This CDR3 comprises 12 residues. The CDR3, as DNA: TGTGCCAGCAGCAACGGCAGGAATGAGCAGTTCTTC. It translates to CASSNGRNEQFF.

V usage is TRBV11-2 and J usage is TRBJ1-3; D unresolved. The germline V gene encodes CDR1 SGHAT and CDR2 FQNNGV. The CDR3 contains 16 residues. V lost 6 bases and J 3 bases, leaving 18 bases between the germline ends. CDR3 amino acids: CASSLGPERRGNTIYF. CDR3 nucleotides: TGTGCCAGCAGTCTAGGGCCGGAGAGGCGTGGAAACACCATATATTTT.

The chain has TRBV6-5 and TRBJ2-1, with 7 bases lining up with TRBD1. CDR1 is MNHEY, CDR2 SVGAGI, per germline. The V gene end was trimmed by 6 bases and the J gene end by 8 bases; junction bases not matched to a gene: 13. CDR3 length: 15 amino acids. The CDR3 region has the DNA TGTGCCAGCAGCTCCACCGAGACAGGGTCGGATGAGCAGTTCTTC. It yields the protein CASSSTETGSDEQFF.

J is TRBJ2-3 and V is TRBV18; the match to TRBD2 covers 10 bases. Germline V gives CDR1 KGHSH, CDR2 LQKENI. V lost 6 bases, J lost 0 bases, and 6 bases stayed unmatched. This CDR3 spans 16 amino acids. The CDR3 nucleotides are TGTGCCAGCTCCCTCGGACTAGCGGTTAGCACAGATACGCAGTATTTT. Its translation: CASSLGLAVSTDTQYF. The entire variable domain, with the rest obtained from reference TRBV18 and TRBJ2-3, is as follows: NAGVMQNPRHLVRRRGQEARLRCSPMKGHSHVYWYRQLPEEGLKFMVYLQKENIIDESGMPKERFSAEFPKEGPSILRIQQVVRGDSAAYFCASSLGLAVSTDTQYFGPGTRLTVL.

V usage is TRBV30 and J usage is TRBJ1-6; TRBD1 matches 9 bases. V lost 5 bases, J lost 6 bases, and 2 bases stayed unmatched. This CDR3 spans 13 amino acids. In germline, CDR1 is GTSNPN, CDR2 SVGIG (reference sequence). As DNA, the CDR3 is TGTGCCTGGTGGGGACAGGGTAATTCACCCCTCCACTTT. Protein: CAWWGQGNSPLHF.

The chain uses TRBV5-1 and TRBJ2-5; perhaps TRBD1 as D (5 bases). V lost 7 bases, J lost 3 bases, and 13 bases lay in between. CDR1 SGHRS and CDR2 YFSETQ come from the germline V gene. The CDR3 length is 13 residues. The CDR3 is CASSAPGKETQYF. For the CDR3, the DNA is TGCGCCAGCTCCGCCCCAGGGAAAGAGACCCAGTACTTC.

This clone has just one count. The rearrangement joins TRBV15 to TRBJ1-2; D may be TRBD1 (6 bases). The germline CDR1 and CDR2 sequences are LNHNV and YYDKDF (reference sequence). The CDR3 runs to 16 residues. Trimming took off 1 base at V and 2 bases at J, with 14 bases between the two ends. The CDR3 DNA is TGTGCCACCAGCAGAGCAACAGGGTTTGTGAACTATGGCTACACCTTC. This sequence encodes CATSRATGFVNYGYTF.

This chain uses TRBV10-3 with TRBJ1-1; 10 bases match TRBD1. With V trimmed by 6 bases and J by 3 bases, 4 bases remained unmatched. This CDR3 has 14 residues. Germline V gene sequence: CDR1 ENHRY, CDR2 SYGVKD. The CDR3 sequence: CAISPTGGDTEAFF. In DNA form, the CDR3 reads TGTGCCATCAGCCCGACAGGGGGCGACACTGAAGCTTTCTTT.

CDR3 loop: CASSQDSFYEQYF. The CDR3 bases are TGTGCCAGCAGCCAAGACTCTTTCTACGAGCAGTACTTC. V gene TRBV14 combines with J gene TRBJ2-7; D remains ambiguous. The length of the CDR3 is 13 residues. Germline-derived CDR1 and CDR2 are SGHDN and FVKESK. V was cut by 0 bases and J by 3 bases, with 6 bases left in between.

The chain couples TRBV4-1 to TRBJ2-1, with D possibly TRBD2 on 5 matching bases. Germline CDR1 is MGHRA and CDR2 is YSYEKL. Trimming cost V 4 bases and J 6 bases, with 19 bases left between them. This CDR3 region has 16 residues. As DNA, the CDR3 is TGCGCCAGCAGCCCGCCTGGAGGCCCTGGAGGCAATGAGCAGTTCTTC. It encodes CASSPPGGPGGNEQFF.

The rearrangement uses TRBV9 and TRBJ2-7; TRBD1 matches at 8 bases. The germline CDR1 and CDR2 sequences are SGDLS and YYNGEE. Trimming cost V 4 bases and J 5 bases; bases outside gene matches: 8. The CDR3 is 14 residues long. The CDR3 here is CASSLTGGENEQYF. Here the CDR3 DNA reads TGTGCCAGCAGCCTTACAGGGGGTGAGAACGAGCAGTACTTC.

The chain joins TRBV4-1 to TRBJ2-1, with 16 nucleotides matching TRBD2. This CDR3 is built from 15 residues. The junction had 1 base not matched to a gene; V was cut back by 4 bases and J by 7 bases. CDR1 MGHRA and CDR2 YSYEKL come from the germline V gene. Written as DNA, the CDR3 is TGCGCCAGCAGCCTGGGACTAGCGGGAGGGAATGAGCAGTTCTTC. Its translation is CASSLGLAGGNEQFF.